This is a list of T cell receptor beta chains from one sample in a study of shared clonotypes between healthy human individuals. Data came from immunoSEQ multiplex PCR; TCRdb stores just in-frame clones and leaves some out. The profile shows some 2,100,000 clones, approximately 95% of them singletons. The specimen sequenced was naive CD4+ T cells sorted from blood. The origin of the receptors is a man younger than 30 in good health. The conserved cysteine and the conserved F or W are not part of the CDR3 here.

TRBV7-9,14,TRBJ1-2,ASSLIYGGINYGYT
TRBV29-1,12,TRBJ2-2,SVESRQGTGELF
TRBV5-6,13,TRBJ2-5,ASSLAVTGQETQY
TRBV7-9,12,TRBJ2-7,ASSPNRVEGSQY
TRBV27,13,TRBJ1-6,ASSSWDTINSPLH
TRBV9,13,TRBJ1-3,ASSPTGPPGNTIY
TRBV11-1,15,TRBJ1-3,ASSLAIAGNSGNTIY
TRBV7-2,15,TRBJ2-1,ASSLERASVILNEQF
TRBV6-5,14,TRBJ1-6,ASSYDQGSYNSPLH
TRBV5-1,11,TRBJ2-3,ASSLQWGDTQY
TRBV23-1,10,TRBJ1-2,ASSQDFYGYT
TRBV6-5,10,TRBJ2-1,ASATTYNEQF
TRBV28,18,TRBJ2-5,ASSFAPPEATQGPQETQY
TRBV7-9,12,TRBJ1-5,ASSLDRGHQPQH
TRBV7-8,13,TRBJ1-1,ASSLRVGMNTEAF
TRBV30,13,TRBJ2-2,AWSGEGLRTGELF
TRBV19,11,TRBJ1-4,ASSQTVNEKLF
TRBV7-9,12,TRBJ2-1,ASSLSGGYNEQF
TRBV5-4,12,TRBJ1-1,ASSLGTVNTEAF
TRBV7-2,12,TRBJ1-6,ASSRRQGLSPLH
TRBV29-1,12,TRBJ2-3,SVERTESTDTQY
TRBV27,12,TRBJ1-2,ASSRGQGAYGYT
TRBV2,9,TRBJ2-1,ASRLTGEQF
TRBV6-5,13,TRBJ1-5,ASRGTAYSNQPQH
TRBV20-1,9,TRBJ2-7,SAKRTEMQY
TRBV7-8,15,TRBJ2-2,ASSLGAGLPYTGELF
TRBV10-3,13,TRBJ2-1,AISGQGEKFNEQF
TRBV7-9,13,TRBJ2-5,ASSILMSGKETQY
TRBV19,12,TRBJ1-5,ASSIKGGVQPQH
TRBV6-1,13,TRBJ1-5,ASSEFGGVNQPQH